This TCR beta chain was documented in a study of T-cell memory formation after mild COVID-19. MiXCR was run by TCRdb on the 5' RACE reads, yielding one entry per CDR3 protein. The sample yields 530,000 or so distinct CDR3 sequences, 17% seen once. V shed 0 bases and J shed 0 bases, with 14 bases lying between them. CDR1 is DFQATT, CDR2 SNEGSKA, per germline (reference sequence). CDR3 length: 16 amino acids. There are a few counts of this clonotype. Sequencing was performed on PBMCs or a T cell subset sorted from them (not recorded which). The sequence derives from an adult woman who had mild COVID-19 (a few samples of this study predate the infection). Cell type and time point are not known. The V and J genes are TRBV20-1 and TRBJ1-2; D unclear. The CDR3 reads CSARDQPRSPNYGYTF. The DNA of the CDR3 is TGCAGTGCTAGAGACCAGCCACGATCTCCTAACTATGGCTACACCTTC.